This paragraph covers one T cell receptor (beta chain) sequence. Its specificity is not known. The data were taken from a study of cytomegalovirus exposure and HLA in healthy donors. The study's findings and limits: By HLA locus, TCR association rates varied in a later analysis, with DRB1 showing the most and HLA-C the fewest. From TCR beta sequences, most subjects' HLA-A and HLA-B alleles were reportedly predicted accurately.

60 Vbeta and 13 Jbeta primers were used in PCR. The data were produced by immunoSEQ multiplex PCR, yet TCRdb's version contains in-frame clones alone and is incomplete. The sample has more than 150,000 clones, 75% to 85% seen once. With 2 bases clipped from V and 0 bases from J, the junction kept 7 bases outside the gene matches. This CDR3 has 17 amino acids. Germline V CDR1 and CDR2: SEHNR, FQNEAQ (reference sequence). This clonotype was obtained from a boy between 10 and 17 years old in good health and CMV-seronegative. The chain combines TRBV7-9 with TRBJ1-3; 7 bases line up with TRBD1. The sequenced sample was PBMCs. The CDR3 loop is CASSLWVGGTSGNTIYF. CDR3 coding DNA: TGTGCCAGCAGCTTATGGGTAGGGGGCACCTCTGGAAACACCATATATTTT. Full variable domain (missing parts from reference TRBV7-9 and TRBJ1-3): DTGVSQNPRHKITKRGQNVTFRCDPISEHNRLYWYRQTLGQGPEFLTYFQNEAQLEKSRLLSDRFSAERPKGSFSTLEIQRTEQGDSAMYLCASSLWVGGTSGNTIYFGEGSWLTVV.